The 16 T cell receptor beta chains below come from one sample, sequenced in a study of T cell repertoires in cytomegalovirus infection. These receptors' antigens are unknown. TCRdb reanalysed the reads using MiXCR and keeps one entry per CDR3 protein. This table has tens of thousands of distinct CDR3 sequences, under 20% appearing once. Sequencing used CD8+ T cells from cultured PBMCs, obtained from culture after CMV antigen stimulation. The receptors were gathered from a human donor in good health (CMV status not recorded). Some clones in this sample may be carry-over from other donors' samples.

This clonotype was recorded a few times. This rearrangement joins TRBV2 to TRBJ2-7; unclear D gene. Germline V CDR1 and CDR2: SNHLY, FYNNEI. The V and J ends lost 1 base and 4 bases respectively, with 11 bases between them. The CDR3 is 14 amino acids. The CDR3 reads CASSEEVRLYEQYF. CDR3 bases: TGTGCCAGCAGTGAAGAGGTCAGACTTTACGAGCAGTACTTC.

The chain recombines TRBV27 with TRBJ2-4, with 7 bases fitting TRBD1. This CDR3 contains 13 residues. Trimming cost V 3 bases and J 10 bases; bases outside gene matches: 6. Germline V gene lookup returns CDR1 MNHEY and CDR2 SMNVEV (reference sequence). This chain's CDR3 is CASSLGQFKIQYF. CDR3 DNA: TGTGCCAGCAGTTTGGGACAGTTTAAAATTCAGTACTTC.

The chain recombines TRBV18 with TRBJ1-2, with D perhaps TRBD1 (5 bases). CDR3 length: 15 residues. The germline V and J ends were trimmed by 3 bases and 0 bases, with 11 bases remaining between them. Germline V CDR1 and CDR2: KGHSH, LQKENI. CDR3 nucleotides: TGTGCCAGCTCACCGACAGCCACCTCTAACTATGGCTACACCTTC. Translation: CASSPTATSNYGYTF.

This clonotype has ten or more counts. V usage is TRBV6-6 and J usage is TRBJ2-2; D remains unclear. The CDR3 is 16 amino acids. Germline CDR1 and CDR2: MNHNY and SVGAGI (reference sequence). Between the trimmed V and J ends, which lost 2 bases and 4 bases, there was a span of 14 bases. The CDR3 is CASSYGPEYTTGELFF. For the CDR3, the DNA is TGTGCCAGCAGTTACGGACCTGAGTACACCACCGGGGAGCTGTTTTTT.

A note on this clonotype: A much larger clonotype is one base distant, so this may be a read error. CDR3 in DNA: TGTGCCAGCAGTTTCGAGGAGCGGATTCAGTACTTC. Translated: CASSFEERIQYF. The chain employs TRBV6-2 or TRBV6-3 and TRBJ2-4; a possible D gene is TRBD2 (5 bases). CDR1 is MNHEY and CDR2 is SVGEGT in the germline V gene. This CDR3 spans 12 amino acids. V dropped 4 bases and J dropped 10 bases, with 11 bases sitting between them.

This clonotype was counted at least ten times. This sequence joins TRBV7-2 and TRBJ1-3, with D possibly being TRBD1 (5 bases). Germline V gene sequence: CDR1 SGHTA, CDR2 FQGNSA. Trimming left V 3 bases short and J 4 bases short, with 16 bases between. The CDR3 is 16 residues long. CDR3 in amino acids: CASSFQPGTVGNTIYF. CDR3 DNA: TGTGCCAGCAGCTTTCAACCCGGGACGGTCGGAAACACCATATATTTT.

This clonotype rates as large. This chain joins TRBV27 and TRBJ2-7; 7 bases agree with TRBD2. V lost 2 bases, J lost 3 bases, and 1 base stayed unmatched. The CDR3 contains 13 residues. The germline V gene encodes CDR1 MNHEY and CDR2 SMNVEV (reference sequence). CDR3 in amino acids: CASSLTSDYEQYF. As DNA, the CDR3 is TGTGCCAGCAGTTTAACTAGCGACTACGAGCAGTACTTC.

This clonotype was detected many times. This chain connects TRBV13 to TRBJ2-1; D is unresolved. Germline V lookup: CDR1 PRHDT, CDR2 FYEKMQ (reference sequence). This CDR3 spans 14 amino acids. V was trimmed by 5 bases and J by 6 bases, leaving 14 bases between them. Here the CDR3 reads CASSPFLRINEQFF. CDR3 nucleotide sequence: TGTGCCAGCAGCCCCTTCCTTCGCATCAATGAGCAGTTCTTC.

This clonotype was seen many times. The V gene is TRBV6-2 or TRBV6-3, the J gene TRBJ2-2; D unresolved. The germline V gene encodes CDR1 MNHEY and CDR2 SVGEGT. The CDR3 consists of 10 residues. The V gene lost 6 bases and the J gene lost 8 bases, with 4 bases spanning the gap. For the CDR3, the DNA is TGTGCCAGCAGGGATGGGGAGCTGTTTTTT. This sequence encodes CASRDGELFF.

There are a few counts of this clonotype. The chain uses TRBV11-3 and TRBJ2-3; 9 nucleotides line up with TRBD1. Per germline, CDR1 SGHNT and CDR2 YENEEA. Trimming at V came to 4 bases and at J to 7 bases, leaving 15 bases not matched to a gene. This CDR3 spans 17 amino acids. In DNA, the CDR3 is TGTGCCAGCAGCTCCGGTGTTTCGGACAGGGGTTGGAATACGCAGTATTTT. As protein: CASSSGVSDRGWNTQYF.

The genes are TRBV30 and TRBJ1-1; 8 bases match TRBD1. J lost 1 base, V lost 4 bases, and 5 bases had no gene match. The germline V gene encodes CDR1 GTSNPN and CDR2 SVGIG (reference sequence). The CDR3 length is 14 residues. Written as DNA, the CDR3 is TGTGCCTGGACCGCCGGGACAGGGAACACTGAAGCTTTCTTT. It translates to CAWTAGTGNTEAFF. Combining the CDR3 with reference TRBV30 and TRBJ1-1 gives the whole variable domain SQTIHQWPATLVQPVGSPLSLECTVEGTSNPNLYWYRQAAGRGLQLLFYSVGIGQISSEVPQNLSASRPQDRQFILSSKKLLLSDSGFYLCAWTAGTGNTEAFFGQGTRLTVV.

The chain uses TRBV12-5 and TRBJ1-1, with 10 bases matching TRBD1. Germline lookup yields CDR1 LGHNT and CDR2 FRNRAP. V shed 6 bases, J shed 0 bases, and the junction held 10 bases outside the gene matches. This CDR3 spans 17 amino acids. The CDR3 here is CASGYGTGAYMNTEAFF. In nucleotides, the CDR3 is TGTGCTAGTGGCTACGGGACAGGGGCCTATATGAACACTGAAGCTTTCTTT.

This clonotype was picked up many times. The rearrangement links TRBV7-9 to TRBJ2-5, with TRBD2 as a possible D gene (6 bases). The V gene lost 4 bases and the J gene lost 1 base, with 16 bases spanning the gap. This CDR3 spans 16 amino acids. The germline gives CDR1 SEHNR, CDR2 FQNEAQ (reference sequence). CDR3: CASSYPLAEFQETQYF. CDR3 sequence (DNA): TGTGCCAGCAGCTACCCACTAGCCGAATTCCAAGAGACCCAGTACTTC. Using reference TRBV7-9 and TRBJ2-5 for the parts outside the CDR3, the full variable domain is DTGVSQNPRHKITKRGQNVTFRCDPISEHNRLYWYRQTLGQGPEFLTYFQNEAQLEKSRLLSDRFSAERPKGSFSTLEIQRTEQGDSAMYLCASSYPLAEFQETQYFGPGTRLLVL.

This clonotype showed up many times. This CDR3 reads CASSQLRTGGADTQYF. The DNA of the CDR3 is TGTGCCAGCAGCCAACTCCGCACGGGGGGGGCAGATACGCAGTATTTT. The genes are TRBV4-2 and TRBJ2-3, with 8 bases that match TRBD2. The CDR3 has 16 amino acids. V dropped 2 bases and J dropped 4; count of bases not matched to a gene: 8. Per the germline V gene, CDR1 is LGHNA and CDR2 is YNFKEQ.

The chain links TRBV28 to TRBJ2-5, with TRBD2 as a possible D gene (6 bases). The CDR3 totals 16 residues. The germline gives CDR1 MDHEN, CDR2 SYDVKM. Trimming pared 2 bases from V and 5 bases from J, leaving 18 bases between. The DNA of the CDR3 is TGTGCCAGCAGTTTAGAGGTCGGGGGAGGACTGGAGACCCAGTACTTC. Its translation: CASSLEVGGGLETQYF.

This clonotype came up many times. This chain links TRBV9 with TRBJ2-1, with 10 positions matching TRBD2. Germline V gene lookup returns CDR1 SGDLS and CDR2 YYNGEE. V shed 0 bases, J shed 8 bases, and the junction held 8 bases outside the gene matches. The CDR3 has 16 residues. In DNA, the CDR3 is TGTGCCAGCAGCGTAGTAGCGAGCGGGAGGGTGCATGAGCAGTTCTTC. Protein: CASSVVASGRVHEQFF.